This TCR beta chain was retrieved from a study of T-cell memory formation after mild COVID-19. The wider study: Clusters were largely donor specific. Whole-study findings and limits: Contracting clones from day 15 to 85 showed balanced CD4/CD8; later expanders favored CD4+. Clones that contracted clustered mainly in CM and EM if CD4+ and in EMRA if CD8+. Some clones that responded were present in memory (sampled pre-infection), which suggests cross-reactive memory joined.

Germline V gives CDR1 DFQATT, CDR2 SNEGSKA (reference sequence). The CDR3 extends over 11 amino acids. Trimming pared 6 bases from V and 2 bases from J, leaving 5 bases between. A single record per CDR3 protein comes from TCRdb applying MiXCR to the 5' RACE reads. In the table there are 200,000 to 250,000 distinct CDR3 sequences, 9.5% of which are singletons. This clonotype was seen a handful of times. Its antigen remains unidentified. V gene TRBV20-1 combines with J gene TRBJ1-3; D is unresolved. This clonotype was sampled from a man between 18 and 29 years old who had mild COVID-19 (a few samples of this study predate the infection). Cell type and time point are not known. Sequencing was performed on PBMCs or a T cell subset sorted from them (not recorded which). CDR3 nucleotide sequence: TGCAGTGCATCGACTGGAAACACCATATATTTT. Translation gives CSASTGNTIYF.